The next 17 T cell receptor beta chains were all read from a single sample in a study of cytomegalovirus exposure and HLA in healthy donors. The protocol was immunoSEQ multiplex PCR, while the TCRdb copy is restricted to in-frame clones and leaves out a portion. The top ten clones hold roughly 6.3% of a sample with around 60,000 clones, approximately 95% of them seen once. Sequences were obtained from PBMCs. Every receptor here comes from a woman younger than 35 in good health and CMV-seropositive.

The chain combines TRBV7-8 with TRBJ2-1; 7 bases align to TRBD1. Germline V CDR1 and CDR2: SGHVS, FQNEAQ. This CDR3 comprises 16 residues. Trimming cost V 5 bases and J 0 bases; bases outside gene matches: 7. The CDR3 nucleotides are TGTGCCAGCAGCCAGAGACAGGGAAACTCCTACAATGAGCAGTTCTTC. It yields the protein CASSQRQGNSYNEQFF. Full variable domain (missing parts from reference TRBV7-8 and TRBJ2-1): GAGVSQSPRYKVAKRGQDVALRCDPISGHVSLFWYQQALGQGPEFLTYFQNEAQLDKSGLPSDRFFAERPEGSVSTLKIQRTQQEDSAVYLCASSQRQGNSYNEQFFGPGTRLTVL.

The V and J genes are TRBV11-2 and TRBJ2-2; a weak D match, TRBD2 (6 bases). V lost 2 bases, J lost 4 bases, and 11 bases lay in between. Germline CDR1 is SGHAT and CDR2 is FQNNGV. This CDR3 is 15 amino acids long. CDR3 DNA sequence: TGTGCCAGCAGCTTAAGTCGGGGGATCACCGGGGAGCTGTTTTTT. This sequence encodes CASSLSRGITGELFF.

This chain links TRBV5-6 with TRBJ2-3; TRBD1 is a possible D gene (6 bases). Germline values: CDR1 SGHDT, CDR2 YYEEEE. The CDR3 runs to 15 residues. The ends were cut back, 4 bases at V and 5 bases at J, with 17 bases in the middle. CDR3 bases: TGTGCCAGCAGCCCCGGGGCCACAGGGAGAGATACGCAGTATTTT. This sequence encodes CASSPGATGRDTQYF.

The chain couples TRBV9 to TRBJ2-3, with 8 bases lining up with TRBD2. The CDR3 runs 15 residues. Germline V gene data show CDR1 as SGDLS and CDR2 as YYNGEE. V gave up 0 bases and J gave up 7 bases; unmatched junction bases: 7. CDR3: CASSVGYSGGNTQYF. The CDR3 nucleotides are TGTGCCAGCAGCGTAGGGTACAGCGGGGGAAATACGCAGTATTTT. Variable domain in full (rest from reference TRBV9 and TRBJ2-3): DSGVTQTPKHLITATGQRVTLRCSPRSGDLSVYWYQQSLDQGLQFLIQYYNGEERAKGNILERFSAQQFPDLHSELNLSSLELGDSALYFCASSVGYSGGNTQYFGPGTRLTVL.

V and J are TRBV25-1 and TRBJ1-4; 7 bases match TRBD1. Germline loops: CDR1 MGHDK, CDR2 SYGVNS. V lost 1 base to trimming and J lost 7 bases; unmatched junction nucleotides: 6. This CDR3 comprises 15 residues. The CDR3 sequence is CASSEFDRDSEKLFF. CDR3 nucleotides: TGTGCCAGCAGTGAATTCGACAGGGATAGTGAAAAACTGTTTTTT.

The chain employs TRBV29-1 and TRBJ1-2; 9 bases agree with TRBD1. The CDR3 sequence is 13 residues long. Germline values: CDR1 SQVTM, CDR2 ANQGSEA. J gave up 3 bases and V 6 bases, and 5 bases lay outside the gene matches. The CDR3 region is CSVGRDRDYGYTF. CDR3 DNA sequence: TGCAGCGTAGGGCGGGACAGGGACTATGGCTACACCTTC. The full variable domain, completed using reference TRBV29-1 and TRBJ1-2, is SAVISQKPSRDICQRGTSLTIQCQVDSQVTMMFWYRQQPGQSLTLIATANQGSEATYESGFVIDKFPISRPNLTFSTLTVSNMSPEDSSIYLCSVGRDRDYGYTFGSGTRLTVV.

The chain employs TRBV7-9 and TRBJ2-5, with 7 bases matching TRBD1. CDR3 size: 15 residues. Trimming removed 5 bases from V and 2 bases from J; junction bases left unmatched: 8. Germline V gene data show CDR1 as SEHNR and CDR2 as FQNEAQ (reference sequence). The CDR3 DNA reads TGTGCCAGCAGCCCCCGGGACAGTCTACAAGAGACCCAGTACTTC. This gives the protein CASSPRDSLQETQYF.

The V gene is TRBV5-4, the J gene TRBJ2-7; 7 bases are a match to TRBD1. Germline values: CDR1 SGHNT, CDR2 YYREEE (reference sequence). The CDR3 has 17 amino acids. The J segment lost 6 bases and the V segment lost 1 base, leaving 16 bases of the junction unmatched. The CDR3 loop is CASSLFGAGGILGEQYF. The CDR3 region has the DNA TGTGCCAGCAGCTTGTTTGGGGCAGGGGGTATTTTAGGCGAGCAGTACTTC.

The CDR3 nucleotides read TGTGCCAGCAGCCAATTACTGTATCAGCCCCAGCATTTT. Translation gives CASSQLLYQPQHF. The chain uses TRBV28 and TRBJ1-5; D gene unclear. Between the trimmed V and J ends, which lost 6 bases and 5 bases, there was a span of 11 bases. Germline V gene lookup returns CDR1 MDHEN and CDR2 SYDVKM. The CDR3 sequence is 13 residues long.

The chain is built from TRBV7-3 and TRBJ2-2, with D maybe TRBD2 (5 bases). CDR1 is SGHTA, CDR2 FQGTGA, per germline. Trimming took off 5 bases at V and 8 bases at J, with 18 bases between the two ends. The CDR3 is 15 amino acids. CDR3 amino acids: CASSPGSRGIGELFF. In DNA form, the CDR3 reads TGTGCCAGCAGCCCAGGCTCGAGAGGGATAGGGGAGCTGTTTTTT.

The chain couples TRBV11-3 to TRBJ2-2; 8 bases match TRBD2. After removal of 5 bases from V and 4 bases from J, the junction contained 9 bases not matched to a gene. The length of the CDR3 is 16 residues. Germline CDR1 and CDR2: SGHNT and YENEEA. CDR3 sequence reads: CASSASGTRSTGELFF. The CDR3 DNA is TGTGCCAGCAGCGCCTCCGGGACTAGAAGCACCGGGGAGCTGTTTTTT.

The gene calls are TRBV15 and TRBJ1-2; no definite D call. V was trimmed by 0 bases and J by 8 bases, leaving 10 bases between them. CDR3 length: 13 residues. Germline V gene sequence: CDR1 LNHNV, CDR2 YYDKDF (reference sequence). This CDR3 reads CATSRDLARGYTF. CDR3 sequence (DNA): TGTGCCACCAGCAGAGATCTAGCACGGGGCTACACCTTC.

The chain employs TRBV30 and TRBJ2-1; 7 nucleotides agree with TRBD2. Trimming cost V 0 bases and J 8 bases; bases outside gene matches: 7. The CDR3 covers 14 residues. The germline gives CDR1 GTSNPN, CDR2 SVGIG (reference sequence). The CDR3 loop is CAWSVVGGLDEQFF. The CDR3 DNA reads TGTGCCTGGAGTGTAGTCGGGGGGTTGGATGAGCAGTTCTTC.

The chain is built from TRBV5-1 and TRBJ2-7, with TRBD2 matching over 14 bases. V dropped 4 bases and J dropped 7; count of bases not matched to a gene: 10. The length of the CDR3 is 16 residues. Germline assignment: CDR1 SGHRS and CDR2 YFSETQ. CDR3 residues: CASSPTSGRASSEQYF. Written as DNA, the CDR3 is TGCGCCAGCAGCCCGACTAGCGGGAGGGCATCGTCTGAGCAGTACTTC.

The chain combines TRBV5-6 with TRBJ1-1, with 7 bases fitting TRBD1. The CDR3 sequence is 15 residues long. V lost 2 bases to trimming and J lost 5 bases; unmatched junction nucleotides: 9. Germline V CDR1 and CDR2: SGHDT, YYEEEE. CDR3 coding DNA: TGTGCCAGCAGCTTCCCCAGGGGGACGAATACTGAAGCTTTCTTT. This translates into CASSFPRGTNTEAFF.

The chain couples TRBV2 to TRBJ2-4, with D maybe TRBD2 (6 bases). CDR1 is SNHLY and CDR2 is FYNNEI in the germline V gene. V dropped 3 bases and J dropped 0 bases, with 12 bases sitting between them. The CDR3 length is 16 residues. In DNA form, the CDR3 reads TGTGCCAGCAGTGAGAGGTTAGCGGTAGCCAAAAACATTCAGTACTTC. Protein product: CASSERLAVAKNIQYF.

This clone is termed medium-sized (0.01 to 0.1%). This specimen includes other DNA sequences encoding the same CDR3. The CDR3 DNA is TGTGCCAGTAGTATGGGCAGGGAAAGAATCCCCCCCACGGAGACCCAGTACTTC. Its protein product is CASSMGRERIPPTETQYF. This chain links TRBV19 with TRBJ2-5, with D perhaps TRBD1 (5 bases). Trimming removed 3 bases at V and 5 bases at J, with 25 bases between. Germline CDR1 is LNHDA and CDR2 is SQIVND (reference sequence). CDR3 length equals 18 residues.